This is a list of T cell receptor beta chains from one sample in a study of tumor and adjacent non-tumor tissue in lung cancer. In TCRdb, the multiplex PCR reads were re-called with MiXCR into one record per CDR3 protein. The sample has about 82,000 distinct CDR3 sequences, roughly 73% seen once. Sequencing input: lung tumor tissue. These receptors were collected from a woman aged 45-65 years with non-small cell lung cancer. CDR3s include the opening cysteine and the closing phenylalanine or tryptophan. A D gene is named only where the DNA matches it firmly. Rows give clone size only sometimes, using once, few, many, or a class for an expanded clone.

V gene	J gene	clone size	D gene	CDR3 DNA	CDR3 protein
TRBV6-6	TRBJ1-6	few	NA	TGTGCCAGCAGTTCACTCGGGGCGCCGGGTGATTCACCCCTCCACTTT	CASSSLGAPGDSPLHF
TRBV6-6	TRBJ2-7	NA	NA	TGTGCCAGCAGTGGGAGGTTCGGGACGAAAGAGCAGTACTTC	CASSGRFGTKEQYF
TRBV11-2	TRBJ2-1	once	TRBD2	TGTACCAGCAGCTTAGAAGCTAGCGGGAGGGCTGAACAGCTCTTC	CTSSLEASGRAEQLF
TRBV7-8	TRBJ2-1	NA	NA	TGTGCCAAAAGCTTAGAGACTGGCTACAATGAGCAGTTCTTC	CAKSLETGYNEQFF
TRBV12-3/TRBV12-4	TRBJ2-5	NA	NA	TGTGCCAGCAGTTTTTATCAGGCTGGTAGAAAAGTGACCCAATACTTC	CASSFYQAGRKVTQYF
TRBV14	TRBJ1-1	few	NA	TGTGCCAGCGACCACAACAGGGCAGCCACTGAAGCTTTCTTT	CASDHNRAATEAFF
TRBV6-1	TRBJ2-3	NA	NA	TGTGCCAGCAGCCCGACTGGGTATACTAGCATAGATACGCAGTGTTTT	CASSPTGYTSIDTQCF
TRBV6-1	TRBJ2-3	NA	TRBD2	TGTGCCAGCAGTAAGTCTTTAGCGGGAGGGCGCGATACGCAGTATTTT	CASSKSLAGGRDTQYF
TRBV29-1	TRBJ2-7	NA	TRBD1	TGCAGCGTCAGATTGGGCAGGACAGGGGTGAGCGAGCAGTACTTC	CSVRLGRTGVSEQYF
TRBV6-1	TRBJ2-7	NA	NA	TGTGCCAGCAATGTCGAGGGGCTACCTTCCTACGAGCACTATTTC	CASNVEGLPSYEHYF
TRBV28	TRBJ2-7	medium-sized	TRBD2	TGTGCCAGCAGAACCGGGACTAGCCACGAGCAGTACTTC	CASRTGTSHEQYF
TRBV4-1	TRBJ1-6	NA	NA	TGCGTCAGCAACCCCCGGGACGGTTATAATTCACCCCACCACTTT	CVSNPRDGYNSPHHF
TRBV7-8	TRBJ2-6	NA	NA	TGTGCCAGTGGACCGGTGGGGATCAACGTCCTGACTTTC	CASGPVGINVLTF
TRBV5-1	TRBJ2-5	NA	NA	TGCGCCAGTAGCTCGGGTGGGGGCGACCAAGAGACCCAGTACTTC	CASSSGGGDQETQYF
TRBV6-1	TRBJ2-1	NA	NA	TGTGCCAGCAGTGGACGGACAGAGTACAATGTGCAGTTCTTC	CASSGRTEYNVQFF
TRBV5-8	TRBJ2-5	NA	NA	TGCGCCATCAGCCAACTACACGGGGGTAAAGTGGAGACCCAGTACTTC	CAISQLHGGKVETQYF
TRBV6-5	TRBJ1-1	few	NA	TGTGCCAGCAGGAACCCCCACGGCACTGAAGCTTTCTTT	CASRNPHGTEAFF
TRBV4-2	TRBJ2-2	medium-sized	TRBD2	TGTGCCAGCAGCCAAGAAGTTGTCGGCGGGAGGACCGGGGAGCTGTTTTTT	CASSQEVVGGRTGELFF
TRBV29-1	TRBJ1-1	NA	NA	TGCAGCGTTCACGTGATGAACACTGAAGCTTTCTTT	CSVHVMNTEAFF
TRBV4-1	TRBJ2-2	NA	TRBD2	TGCGCCAGCAGCCAAGCGGGATCTAGCGGGACATTTGCCGGGGAGCTGTTTTTT	CASSQAGSSGTFAGELFF
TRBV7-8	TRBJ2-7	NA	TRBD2	TGTGACAGCAGCTTACAGCGGGAGGTCGACCAGCAGTACTTC	CDSSLQREVDQQYF
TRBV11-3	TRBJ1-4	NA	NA	TGTGCCACGAGCTTAGACGGGGCGAATGAAAAATTGTTTTTT	CATSLDGANEKLFF
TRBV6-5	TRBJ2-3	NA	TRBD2	TGTGACAGCAGAATACTAGCGGGAGGAAGCACAGATACGCAATATTTT	CDSRILAGGSTDTQYF
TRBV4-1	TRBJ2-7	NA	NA	TGCGCCAGCAGGCAAGGGCAGGGGGACTATGAGCAGTACTTC	CASRQGQGDYEQYF
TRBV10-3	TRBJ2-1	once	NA	TGTGCCATCAGTGACCCCAGGACCGGTTCCTACAATGAGCAGTTCTTC	CAISDPRTGSYNEQFF
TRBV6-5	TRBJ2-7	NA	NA	TGTGCCAACAGCCTAAGGGCAGGGACGGGCTACGAGCAGTACTTC	CANSLRAGTGYEQYF
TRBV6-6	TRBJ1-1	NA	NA	TGTGCCAGCACTGTTTCCGGGAACACTGAAGCTATCTTT	CASTVSGNTEAIF
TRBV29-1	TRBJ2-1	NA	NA	TGCAGCGTCCCCCGGGCCATGAACAATGAGCAGTTCTTC	CSVPRAMNNEQFF
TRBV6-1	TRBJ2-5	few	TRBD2	TGTGCCAGCAGTGAAGGGCTAGCGGGGGGGGGAACCCAGTACTTC	CASSEGLAGGGTQYF
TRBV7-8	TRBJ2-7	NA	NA	TGTGCCATCAGCTTAGGGAGTGGCACCGCGGGCTACGAGCAGTACTTC	CAISLGSGTAGYEQYF
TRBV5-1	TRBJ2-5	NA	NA	TGCGCCAACAGCTCCGAACCGACTGGGGGAGAGACCCAGTACTTC	CANSSEPTGGETQYF
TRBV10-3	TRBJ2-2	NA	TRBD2	TGTACCATTCCTTCCGGACTAGCGGAAAACACCGGGGAACTGCTTTTT	CTIPSGLAENTGELLF
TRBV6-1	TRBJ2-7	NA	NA	TGTGCCAGCAGCCTGAGACTTGAGGCGTACTACTATCAGTACTTC	CASSLRLEAYYYQYF
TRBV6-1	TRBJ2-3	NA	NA	TGTGCCAGCAAGCTAGACACAGTTACGCAGTATTTT	CASKLDTVTQYF
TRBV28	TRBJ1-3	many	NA	TGTGCCAGCACCCTCGGGGGGGCCTCTGGAAACACCATATATTTT	CASTLGGASGNTIYF
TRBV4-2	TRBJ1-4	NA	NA	TGTGCCAGCAACCAAGATAGGGAAAAACTGTTTTTT	CASNQDREKLFF
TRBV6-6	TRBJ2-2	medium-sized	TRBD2	TGTGCCAGCTCCAGCGGGAGGGAAACCGGGGAGCTGTTTTTT	CASSSGRETGELFF
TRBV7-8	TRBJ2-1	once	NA	TGTGCCAGCAGCTCCCATGGGATCACCGGAAGGGACCAGTTCTTC	CASSSHGITGRDQFF
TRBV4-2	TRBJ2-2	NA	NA	TGTGCCAGCGGCCAAGAGAGGGTAGCGCAATTGAACACCGGGGAGCTGTTTTTT	CASGQERVAQLNTGELFF
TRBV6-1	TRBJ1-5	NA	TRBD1	TGTGCCAGCAGGTCTGATCAGGGGGCGGTTAGTAATCAGCCCCAGCATTTT	CASRSDQGAVSNQPQHF
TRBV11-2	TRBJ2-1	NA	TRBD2	TGTGCCAGCAGCTTGTTCCGGTTTCTAGCGGGAGTAAGAACCTACAATGAGCAGTTCTTC	CASSLFRFLAGVRTYNEQFF
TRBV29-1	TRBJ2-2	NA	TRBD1	TGCAGCGCCACGACAGGGTCAGGGGGTACCGGGGAGCTGTTTTTT	CSATTGSGGTGELFF
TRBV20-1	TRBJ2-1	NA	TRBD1	TGCAGTGCTGGAAATCGGGACAGGGAGACCAATGAGCAGTTCTTC	CSAGNRDRETNEQFF
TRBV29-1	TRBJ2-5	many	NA	TGCAGCGTTGTCTGGACCAGGTACCAAGAGACCCAGTACTTC	CSVVWTRYQETQYF
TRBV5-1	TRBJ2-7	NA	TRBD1	TGCGCCAGCAGCCCCGTTGGACAGGGGGCTCGGGACTACGAGCAGTACTTC	CASSPVGQGARDYEQYF
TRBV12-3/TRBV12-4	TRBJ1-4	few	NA	TGTGTCAGCAGTTTTGGGAGCCCAGATGAAAAACTGTTTTTT	CVSSFGSPDEKLFF
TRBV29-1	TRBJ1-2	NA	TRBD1	TGCAGTGTGCTACAGGGGGTAGGTGGCTACACCTTC	CSVLQGVGGYTF
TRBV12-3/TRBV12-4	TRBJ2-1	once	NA	TGTGCCAGCAGCCCCCCCGCCTACAACGAGGAGTTCTTC	CASSPPAYNEEFF
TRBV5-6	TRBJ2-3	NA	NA	TGTGCAAGCAACTTGGCCCGGGACGGCCGGGAGATTGGCGATACGCAGTATTTT	CASNLARDGREIGDTQYF
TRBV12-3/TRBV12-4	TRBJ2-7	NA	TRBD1	TGTGCCAACAGCCCCGCCCGGGGACAGCCATACGAGCAGTACTTC	CANSPARGQPYEQYF